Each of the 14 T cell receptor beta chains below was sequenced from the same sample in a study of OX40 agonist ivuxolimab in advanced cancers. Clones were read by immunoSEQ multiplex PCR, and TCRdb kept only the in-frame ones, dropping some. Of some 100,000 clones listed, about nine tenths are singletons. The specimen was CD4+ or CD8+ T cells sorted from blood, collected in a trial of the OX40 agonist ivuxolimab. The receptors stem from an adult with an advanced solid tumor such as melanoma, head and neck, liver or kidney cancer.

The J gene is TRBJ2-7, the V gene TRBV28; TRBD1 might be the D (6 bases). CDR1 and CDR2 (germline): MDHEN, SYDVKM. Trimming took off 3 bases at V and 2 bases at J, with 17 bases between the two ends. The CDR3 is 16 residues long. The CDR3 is CASSFTLTGLTYEQYF. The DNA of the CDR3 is TGTGCCAGCAGTTTCACCTTGACAGGCCTTACCTACGAGCAGTACTTC.

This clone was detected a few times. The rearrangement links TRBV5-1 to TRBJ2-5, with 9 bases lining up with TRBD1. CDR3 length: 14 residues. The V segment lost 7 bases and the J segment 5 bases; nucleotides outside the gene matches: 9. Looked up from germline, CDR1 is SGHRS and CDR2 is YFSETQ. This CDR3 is CASSIQGAHETQYF. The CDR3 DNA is TGCGCCAGCTCCATACAGGGGGCCCACGAGACCCAGTACTTC.

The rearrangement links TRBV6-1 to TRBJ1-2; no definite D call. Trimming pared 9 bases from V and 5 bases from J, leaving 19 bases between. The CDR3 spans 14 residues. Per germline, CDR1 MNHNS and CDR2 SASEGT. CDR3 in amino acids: CASILKAARYGYTF. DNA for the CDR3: TGTGCCAGTATATTAAAAGCGGCCAGATATGGCTACACCTTC.

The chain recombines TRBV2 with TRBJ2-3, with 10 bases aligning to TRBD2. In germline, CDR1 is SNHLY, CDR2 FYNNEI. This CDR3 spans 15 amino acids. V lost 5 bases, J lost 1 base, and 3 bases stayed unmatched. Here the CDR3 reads CASSPSGRGTDTQYF. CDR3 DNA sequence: TGTGCCAGCAGTCCTAGCGGGAGAGGCACAGATACGCAGTATTTT.

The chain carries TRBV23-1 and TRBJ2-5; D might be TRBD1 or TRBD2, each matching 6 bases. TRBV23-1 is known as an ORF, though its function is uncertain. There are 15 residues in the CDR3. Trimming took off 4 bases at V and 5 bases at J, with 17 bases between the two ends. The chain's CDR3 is CASSRLMGGSETQYF. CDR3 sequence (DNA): TGCGCCAGCAGTCGCCTGATGGGGGGCAGTGAGACCCAGTACTTC.

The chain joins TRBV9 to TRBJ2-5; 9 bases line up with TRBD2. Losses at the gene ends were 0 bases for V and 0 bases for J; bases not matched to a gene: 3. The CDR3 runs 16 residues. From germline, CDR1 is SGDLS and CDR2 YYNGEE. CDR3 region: CASSVGASGNQETQYF. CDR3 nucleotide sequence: TGTGCCAGCAGCGTAGGGGCTAGCGGGAACCAAGAGACCCAGTACTTC.

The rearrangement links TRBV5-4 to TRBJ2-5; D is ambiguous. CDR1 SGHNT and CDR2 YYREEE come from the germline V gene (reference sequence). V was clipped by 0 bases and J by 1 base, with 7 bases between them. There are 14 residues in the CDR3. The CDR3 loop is CASSLGQVQETQYF. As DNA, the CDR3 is TGTGCCAGCAGCTTGGGGCAGGTCCAAGAGACCCAGTACTTC.

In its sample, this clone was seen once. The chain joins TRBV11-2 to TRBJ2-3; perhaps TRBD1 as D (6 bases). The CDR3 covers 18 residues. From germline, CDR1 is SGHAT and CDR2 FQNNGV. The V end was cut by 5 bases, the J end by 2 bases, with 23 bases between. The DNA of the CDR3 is TGTGCCAGCAGCCGACAGGCTAACCGACTGTTACTCACAGATACGCAGTATTTT. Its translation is CASSRQANRLLLTDTQYF. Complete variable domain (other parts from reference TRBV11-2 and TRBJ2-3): EAGVAQSPRYKIIEKRQSVAFWCNPISGHATLYWYQQILGQGPKLLIQFQNNGVVDDSQLPKDRFSAERLKGVDSTLKIQPAKLEDSAVYLCASSRQANRLLLTDTQYFGPGTRLTVL.

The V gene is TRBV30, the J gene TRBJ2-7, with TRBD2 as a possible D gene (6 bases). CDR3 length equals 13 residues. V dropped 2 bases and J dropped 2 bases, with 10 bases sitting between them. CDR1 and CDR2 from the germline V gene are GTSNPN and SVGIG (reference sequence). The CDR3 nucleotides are TGTGCCTGGAGTACGGGACTGACCTACGAGCAGTACTTC. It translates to CAWSTGLTYEQYF.

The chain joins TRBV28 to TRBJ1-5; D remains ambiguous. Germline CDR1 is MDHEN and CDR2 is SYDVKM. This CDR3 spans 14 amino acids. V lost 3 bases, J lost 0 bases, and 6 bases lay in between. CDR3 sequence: CASSFGDSNQPQHF. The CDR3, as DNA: TGTGCCAGCAGTTTTGGGGATAGCAATCAGCCCCAGCATTTT.

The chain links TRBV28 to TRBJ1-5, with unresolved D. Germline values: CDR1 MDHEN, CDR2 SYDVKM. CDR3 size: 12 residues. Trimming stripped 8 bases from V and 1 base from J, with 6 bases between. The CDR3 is CASAPSNQPQHF. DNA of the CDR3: TGTGCCAGCGCTCCAAGCAATCAGCCCCAGCATTTT.

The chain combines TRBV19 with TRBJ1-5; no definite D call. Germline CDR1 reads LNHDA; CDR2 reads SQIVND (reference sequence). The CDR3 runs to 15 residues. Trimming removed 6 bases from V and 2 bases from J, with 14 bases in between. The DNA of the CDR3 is TGTGCCAGTAGGGCCCTTGGTTCTGGCAATCAGCCCCAGCATTTT. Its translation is CASRALGSGNQPQHF.

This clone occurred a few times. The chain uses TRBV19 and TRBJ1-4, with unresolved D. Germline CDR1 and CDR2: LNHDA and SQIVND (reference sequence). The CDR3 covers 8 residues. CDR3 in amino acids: CRRGKLFF. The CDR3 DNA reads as TGTCGCCGGGGAAAACTGTTTTTT.

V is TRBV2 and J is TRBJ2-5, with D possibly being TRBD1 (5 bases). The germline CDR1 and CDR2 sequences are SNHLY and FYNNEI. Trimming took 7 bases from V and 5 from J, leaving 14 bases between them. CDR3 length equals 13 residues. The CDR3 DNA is TGTGCCAGCAACAGGTTGAGCAGGGAGACCCAGTACTTC. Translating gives CASNRLSRETQYF. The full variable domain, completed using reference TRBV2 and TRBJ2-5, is EPEVTQTPSHQVTQMGQEVILRCVPISNHLYFYWYRQILGQKVEFLVSFYNNEISEKSEIFDDQFSVERPDGSNFTLKIRSTKLEDSAMYFCASNRLSRETQYFGPGTRLLVL.